This is a list of T cell receptor beta chains from one sample in a study of T cells in narcolepsy. Here immunoSEQ multiplex PCR was the method, and the copy in TCRdb shows in-frame clones only, minus some. Seen here are about 25,000 clones, more than 80% observed once, and the top ten hold around 1.2%. The specimen sequenced was CD45RA- memory CD4+ T cells from PBMCs. All receptors come from a human donor with narcolepsy. CDR3s include the opening cysteine and the closing phenylalanine or tryptophan. A D gene is named only where the DNA matches it firmly. The size field is filled for only some rows; it gives once, few, many or a size class.

few | TRBD1 | TRBJ2-7 | TRBV5-1 | CASSKGQGASEQYF | TGCGCCAGCAGCAAGGGACAGGGGGCCTCCGAGCAGTACTTC
. | . | TRBJ2-1 | TRBV5-1 | CASSLGPSSYNEQFF | TGCGCCAGCAGCTTGGGGCCAAGCTCCTACAATGAGCAGTTCTTC
. | . | TRBJ2-3 | TRBV18 | CASSRSGTSTDTQYF | TGTGCCAGCTCACGATCCGGGACTAGCACAGATACGCAGTATTTT
. | . | TRBJ1-5 | TRBV7-2 | CASSFLTGGGDQPQHF | TGTGCCAGCAGCTTTTTGACAGGTGGAGGTGATCAGCCCCAGCATTTT
few | TRBD1 | TRBJ1-1 | TRBV28 | CASIGQVTANTEAFF | TGTGCCAGCATCGGACAGGTTACCGCGAACACTGAAGCTTTCTTT
. | TRBD1 | TRBJ1-5 | TRBV7-8 | CASTSSDRGLNQPQHF | TGTGCCAGCACCTCGTCGGACAGGGGACTAAATCAGCCCCAGCATTTT
. | . | TRBJ2-3 | TRBV7-3 | CASSSRTMISTDTQYF | TGTGCCAGCAGCTCCCGGACTATGATTAGCACAGATACGCAGTATTTT
. | TRBD2 | TRBJ2-6 | TRBV2 | CASSPSELTGGSRDSGANVLTF | TGTGCCAGCAGCCCCTCTGAGCTAACGGGAGGATCCCGGGACTCTGGGGCCAACGTCCTGACTTTC
few | TRBD2 | TRBJ2-7 | TRBV11-3 | CASSLTSGSNEQYF | TGTGCCAGCTCCCTGACTAGCGGGAGCAACGAGCAGTACTTC
. | TRBD2 | TRBJ2-2 | TRBV7-8 | CASSARLAGTGELFF | TGTGCCAGCAGCGCCCGACTAGCGGGCACCGGGGAGCTGTTTTTT
. | TRBD2 | TRBJ2-5 | TRBV15 | CATSRVSGLGGETQYF | TGTGCCACCAGCAGAGTTAGCGGGTTAGGAGGGGAGACCCAGTACTTC
. | TRBD1 | TRBJ2-1 | TRBV11-2 | CASSLAGQGHEQFF | TGTGCCAGCAGCTTAGCCGGACAGGGCCATGAGCAGTTCTTC
. | . | TRBJ1-5 | TRBV7-2 | CASSRMGQSNQPQHF | TGTGCCAGCAGCCGCATGGGGCAGAGCAATCAGCCCCAGCATTTT
once | TRBD1 | TRBJ1-2 | TRBV4-2 | CASSQDRGDGYTF | TGTGCCAGCAGCCAGGACAGGGGGGATGGCTACACCTTC
. | . | TRBJ1-2 | TRBV7-2 | CASSLAREAAGGYGYTF | TGTGCCAGCAGCTTAGCGAGAGAGGCCGCCGGGGGTTATGGCTACACCTTC
few | . | TRBJ2-7 | TRBV30 | CAWRIHQGGSYEQYF | TGTGCCTGGAGAATTCACCAGGGAGGATCCTACGAGCAGTACTTC
once | TRBD2 | TRBJ2-1 | TRBV7-2 | CASSLSGGGDEQFF | TGTGCCAGCAGCTTATCGGGAGGAGGCGATGAGCAGTTCTTC
once | . | TRBJ2-1 | TRBV5-1 | CASSLGLRNEQFF | TGCGCCAGCAGCTTGGGACTAAGGAATGAGCAGTTCTTC